The sequence of this T cell receptor beta chain was determined in a study of blood T cell repertoires in COVID-19. Libraries were prepared by immunoSEQ multiplex PCR; TCRdb keeps only in-frame clonotypes and omits some of them. The sample has roughly 16,000 clones; around nine tenths are singletons. CDR1 is LNHDA, CDR2 SQIVND, per germline (reference sequence). Trimming cost V 3 bases and J 1 base, with 15 bases left between them. This CDR3 is built from 17 residues. This chain links TRBV19 with TRBJ1-4, with D possibly matching TRBD1 (6 bases). Source material: peripheral blood. This TCR came from a human donor in a cohort sampled during active COVID-19. Here the CDR3 DNA reads TGTGCCAGTAGTATGCGCGGGGGCCAATTAACTAATGAAAAACTGTTTTTT. The encoded protein is CASSMRGGQLTNEKLFF.